This T cell receptor (beta chain) was retrieved from a study of CD8 T cell repertoires and HIV-1 epitope variants. The wider study: Controls included no peptide, Ebola AY9 epitope, and a CMV, EBV, flu pool. Epitopes were three Gag families plus Nef HW9 and YT9.

TCRdb's table, derived via immunoSEQ multiplex PCR, lists solely in-frame clones and lacks some. The data show 5,500 to 7,000 clones, 64% seen once. Comment on this clone: Its antigen is unknown.

The junction had 2 bases not matched to a gene; V was cut back by 7 bases and J by 4 bases. There are 14 residues in the CDR3. Germline V CDR1 and CDR2: MRHNA, SNTAGT. Study-wide findings and caveats: Most of the nine antigen-specific clonotypes appeared cross-reactive to autologous or escape variants.

This chain joins TRBV6-4 and TRBJ2-2; 11 bases line up with TRBD1. Material for sequencing was cultured CD8+ T cells derived from PBMCs. The TCR was taken from a male donor with HIV. The CDR3 nucleotides read TGTGCCAGCACCGGGACAGGGGGCACCGGGGAGCTGTTTTTT. Translated: CASTGTGGTGELFF.